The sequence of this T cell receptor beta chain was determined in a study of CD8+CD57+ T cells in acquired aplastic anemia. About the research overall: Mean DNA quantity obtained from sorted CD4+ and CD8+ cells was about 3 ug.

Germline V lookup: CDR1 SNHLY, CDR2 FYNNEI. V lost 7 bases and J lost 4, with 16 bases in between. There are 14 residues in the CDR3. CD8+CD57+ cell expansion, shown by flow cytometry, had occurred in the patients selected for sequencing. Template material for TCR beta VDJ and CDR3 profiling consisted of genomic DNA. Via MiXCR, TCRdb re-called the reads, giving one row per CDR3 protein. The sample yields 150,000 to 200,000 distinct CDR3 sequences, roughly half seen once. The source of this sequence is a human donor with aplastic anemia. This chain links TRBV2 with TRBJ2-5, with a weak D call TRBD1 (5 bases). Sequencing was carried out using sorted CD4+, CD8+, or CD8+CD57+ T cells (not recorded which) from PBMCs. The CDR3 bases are TGTGCCAGCACTGGGGCGAATGGTATAGAGACCCAGTACTTC. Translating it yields CASTGANGIETQYF. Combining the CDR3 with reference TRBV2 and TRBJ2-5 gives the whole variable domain EPEVTQTPSHQVTQMGQEVILRCVPISNHLYFYWYRQILGQKVEFLVSFYNNEISEKSEIFDDQFSVERPDGSNFTLKIRSTKLEDSAMYFCASTGANGIETQYFGPGTRLLVL.